This is a list of T cell receptor beta chains from one sample in a study of breast tumors, draining lymph nodes, adjacent tissues. In TCRdb, the multiplex PCR reads were re-called with MiXCR into one record per CDR3 protein. The sample records 30,000 to 40,000 distinct CDR3 sequences, approximately 37% being singletons. Input material: breast tumor tissue. These receptors came from a female donor with breast cancer. Some clones in this sample may be carry-over from other donors' samples. The CDR3 runs from the conserved cysteine through the conserved F or W. The D gene is left open where the match is weak. Size values are once, few and many counts, or a class for expanded clones, and some rows have none.

v_call: TRBV27
clone_size: many
j_call: TRBJ2-7
d_call: .
cdr3_aa: CASSLGGPSYYEQYF
cdr3_nt: TGTGCCAGCAGTTTAGGGGGACCGAGCTACTACGAGCAGTACTTC

v_call: TRBV3-1
clone_size: .
j_call: TRBJ2-5
d_call: .
cdr3_aa: CASSQDGGFGETQYF
cdr3_nt: TGTGCCAGCAGCCAAGACGGGGGATTCGGCGAGACCCAGTACTTC

v_call: TRBV20-1
clone_size: .
j_call: TRBJ1-6
d_call: TRBD1
cdr3_aa: CSARPPLRQGDSSPLHF
cdr3_nt: TGCAGTGCTAGACCCCCCTTAAGACAGGGAGATTCCTCACCCCTCCACTTT

v_call: TRBV11-3
clone_size: many
j_call: TRBJ2-3
d_call: .
cdr3_aa: CASSLGVAGTDTQYF
cdr3_nt: TGTGCCAGCAGCTTAGGAGTAGCGGGCACAGATACGCAGTATTTT

v_call: TRBV5-1
clone_size: few
j_call: TRBJ2-1
d_call: .
cdr3_aa: CASSLGLTHNEQFF
cdr3_nt: TGCGCCAGCAGCTTGGGACTGACGCACAATGAGCAGTTCTTC

v_call: TRBV6-1
clone_size: .
j_call: TRBJ2-4
d_call: TRBD1
cdr3_aa: CASSRLLPGQGTAKNIQYF
cdr3_nt: TGTGCCAGCAGTAGACTTTTACCGGGACAGGGGACGGCCAAAAACATTCAGTACTTC

v_call: TRBV5-5
clone_size: .
j_call: TRBJ2-7
d_call: .
cdr3_aa: CASSIGAGLYEQYF
cdr3_nt: TGTGCCAGTAGTATTGGCGCCGGACTCTACGAGCAGTACTTC

v_call: TRBV28
clone_size: .
j_call: TRBJ2-1
d_call: TRBD1
cdr3_aa: CASSFEGTATYNEQFF
cdr3_nt: TGTGCCAGCAGTTTTGAGGGGACAGCCACCTACAATGAGCAGTTCTTC

v_call: TRBV19
clone_size: many
j_call: TRBJ1-5
d_call: TRBD1
cdr3_aa: CASSITGDNQPQHF
cdr3_nt: TGTGCCAGTAGTATCACAGGGGATAATCAGCCCCAGCATTTT

v_call: TRBV5-4
clone_size: .
j_call: TRBJ2-1
d_call: TRBD1
cdr3_aa: CASSLGQGVGEQFF
cdr3_nt: TGTGCCAGCAGCTTGGGACAGGGGGTTGGTGAGCAGTTCTTC

v_call: TRBV9
clone_size: many
j_call: TRBJ2-1
d_call: .
cdr3_aa: CASSTILGNEQFF
cdr3_nt: TGTGCCAGCAGCACCATATTAGGCAATGAGCAGTTCTTC

v_call: TRBV10-3
clone_size: many
j_call: TRBJ2-5
d_call: TRBD2
cdr3_aa: CATSGGETQYF
cdr3_nt: TGTGCCACCTCGGGAGGAGAGACCCAGTACTTC

v_call: TRBV6-1
clone_size: many
j_call: TRBJ2-5
d_call: .
cdr3_aa: CASSEPQDPGTQYF
cdr3_nt: TGTGCCAGCAGTGAACCGCAGGACCCAGGTACCCAGTACTTC

v_call: TRBV2
clone_size: .
j_call: TRBJ2-7
d_call: TRBD2
cdr3_aa: CASSGGASGRSNEQYF
cdr3_nt: TGTGCCAGCAGTGGGGGGGCTAGCGGGAGGTCGAACGAGCAGTACTTC

v_call: TRBV19
clone_size: many
j_call: TRBJ1-5
d_call: .
cdr3_aa: CASKDSSHKNQPQHF
cdr3_nt: TGTGCCAGTAAGGACAGCTCTCACAAAAATCAGCCCCAGCATTTT

v_call: TRBV11-3
clone_size: few
j_call: TRBJ2-5
d_call: .
cdr3_aa: CASSLRLETQYF
cdr3_nt: TGTGCCAGCAGCTTAAGGTTGGAGACCCAGTACTTC

v_call: TRBV3-1
clone_size: few
j_call: TRBJ2-7
d_call: .
cdr3_aa: CASSQDSGWDTREQYF
cdr3_nt: TGTGCCAGCAGCCAAGATTCAGGCTGGGACACAAGGGAGCAGTACTTC

v_call: TRBV14
clone_size: many
j_call: TRBJ2-1
d_call: TRBD2
cdr3_aa: CASSQVSSGSGEQFF
cdr3_nt: TGTGCCAGCAGCCAAGTGTCTAGCGGGTCAGGTGAGCAGTTCTTC

v_call: TRBV18
clone_size: .
j_call: TRBJ2-2
d_call: .
cdr3_aa: CASPPGQNTGELFF
cdr3_nt: TGTGCCAGCCCACCTGGACAAAACACCGGGGAGCTGTTTTTT

v_call: TRBV5-1
clone_size: many
j_call: TRBJ2-3
d_call: TRBD2
cdr3_aa: CASRLLTSGADTQYF
cdr3_nt: TGCGCCAGCAGGTTGCTTACTAGCGGGGCAGATACGCAGTATTTT

v_call: TRBV9
clone_size: .
j_call: TRBJ2-3
d_call: .
cdr3_aa: CASSVQAADTQYF
cdr3_nt: TGTGCCAGCAGCGTCCAGGCGGCAGATACGCAGTATTTT

v_call: TRBV5-8
clone_size: many
j_call: TRBJ1-2
d_call: .
cdr3_aa: CASSWTEEDGYTF
cdr3_nt: TGTGCCAGCAGCTGGACAGAGGAGGATGGCTACACCTTC

v_call: TRBV12-3/TRBV12-4
clone_size: many
j_call: TRBJ2-3
d_call: .
cdr3_aa: CASSFGALSSTDTQYF
cdr3_nt: TGTGCCAGCAGTTTTGGGGCCCTTTCTAGCACAGATACGCAGTATTTT

v_call: TRBV7-9
clone_size: .
j_call: TRBJ2-7
d_call: .
cdr3_aa: CASSLGRGSELSYEQYF
cdr3_nt: TGTGCCAGCAGCTTAGGTCGTGGGAGTGAACTTTCCTACGAGCAGTACTTC

v_call: TRBV12-5
clone_size: many
j_call: TRBJ2-7
d_call: TRBD2
cdr3_aa: CASGPRTSGISHEQYF
cdr3_nt: TGTGCTAGTGGCCCCCGTACTAGCGGGATTTCACACGAGCAGTACTTC

v_call: TRBV20-1
clone_size: many
j_call: TRBJ2-5
d_call: .
cdr3_aa: CSARAAQETQYF
cdr3_nt: TGCAGTGCTAGAGCGGCGCAAGAGACCCAGTACTTC

v_call: TRBV27
clone_size: many
j_call: TRBJ1-2
d_call: TRBD1
cdr3_aa: CASSRRDRANYGYTF
cdr3_nt: TGTGCCAGCAGTCGCCGGGACAGGGCCAACTATGGCTACACCTTC

v_call: TRBV2
clone_size: .
j_call: TRBJ2-7
d_call: TRBD2
cdr3_aa: CASGPLASGHLSSYEQCF
cdr3_nt: TGTGCCAGCGGCCCACTCGCTAGCGGTCACCTTTCCTCCTACGAGCAGTGCTTC

v_call: TRBV20-1
clone_size: medium-sized
j_call: TRBJ2-5
d_call: .
cdr3_aa: CSAAPQGGMETQYF
cdr3_nt: TGCAGTGCAGCACCACAGGGAGGGATGGAGACCCAGTACTTC

v_call: TRBV5-8
clone_size: .
j_call: TRBJ2-7
d_call: .
cdr3_aa: CASRLANEQYF
cdr3_nt: TGTGCCAGCAGGCTAGCGAACGAGCAGTACTTC

v_call: TRBV6-1
clone_size: many
j_call: TRBJ2-3
d_call: TRBD1
cdr3_aa: CAAERGRTDTQYF
cdr3_nt: TGTGCCGCAGAGAGGGGGCGCACAGATACGCAGTATTTT